The T cell receptor (beta chain) under discussion was sequenced for a study of blood T cell repertoires in COVID-19. The overall study: Specimens from acute and convalescent COVID-19 originated in the United States, Italy and Spain.

In the study's own analysis: Amplification of reference gene primers provided the estimated nucleated cell counts. The data were produced by immunoSEQ multiplex PCR, yet TCRdb's version contains in-frame clones alone and is incomplete. The D gene and trimming were derived from the DNA, and the V and J assignments and clone size from that table. Of 330,000 or so clones listed, 87% are singletons. Trimming cost V 4 bases and J 4 bases; bases outside gene matches: 24. The CDR3 is made up of 21 amino acids. The germline V gene has CDR1 LGHDT and CDR2 YNNKEL (reference sequence). Seattle-derived patients entered the study during active infection and were followed longitudinally.

The TCR sequence derives from a man aged 25-45 years with COVID-19, enrolled during active disease. The material sequenced was peripheral blood. This chain connects TRBV3-1 (or the pseudogene TRBV3-2) to TRBJ2-1; 8 bases are shared with TRBD2. The CDR3 spells CASSPPVLAGPRSNPYNEQFF. In DNA, the CDR3 is TGTGCCAGCAGCCCTCCCGTGTTAGCGGGACCAAGATCGAACCCTTACAATGAGCAGTTCTTC.